This T cell receptor beta chain was recorded in a study of radiotherapy plus CTLA-4 blockade in lung cancer. Study summary: Patients showed objective responses in 18% of cases and disease control in roughly 31%.

Study observations and caveats: Response was reportedly best predicted by early blood T cell clone dynamics, with interferon-beta. The study found tumor-derived TCR clones expanded in blood after radiotherapy plus ipilimumab.

Worth noting for this clone: The antigen remains undetermined.

The table came from immunoSEQ multiplex PCR; TCRdb's copy has only in-frame clones and leaves some out. The data hold roughly 120,000 clones, with 65% to 85% observed a single time. The source material was peripheral blood, sampled from a patient treated with radiotherapy plus ipilimumab. The sequence was collected from a human donor with non-small cell lung cancer who had a partial response to radiotherapy plus ipilimumab.

The CDR3 loop is CASSFGSENYGYTF. The CDR3 DNA sequence: TGTGCCAGCAGTTTCGGCTCGGAGAACTATGGCTACACCTTC. The chain carries TRBV28 and TRBJ1-2, with unresolved D. V lost 3 bases and J 2 bases, leaving 10 bases between the germline ends. The CDR3 loop spans 14 amino acids. From germline, CDR1 is MDHEN and CDR2 SYDVKM.